The 3 T cell receptor beta chains below come from one sample, sequenced in a study of T-cell memory formation after mild COVID-19 (dated by TCRdb to about 2021). Receptor libraries were prepared by 5' RACE. The reads were generated on an Illumina NovaSeq 6000. TCRdb handled the public reads itself, with Q25 trimming in fastp and clone calling in MiXCR, and kept productive beta chains. Every CDR3 protein is listed once, alongside the most common genes and DNA of its rows. The sample table records under 400,000 distinct CDR3 sequences; roughly 21% of these occur just once. Approximately 12% of the sample belongs to the ten largest clones. Sequencing input: PBMCs or a T cell subset sorted from them (not recorded which). All receptors come from an adult woman who had mild COVID-19 (a few samples of this study predate the infection). The sample titles of this study are shuffled in the database, so cell type and time point are left out; the donor was told from shared clones.

This clonotype was detected a few times. This chain links TRBV7-8 with TRBJ2-3; 10 nucleotides match TRBD2. Trimming cost V 6 bases and J 1 base; bases outside gene matches: 4. The CDR3 runs to 15 residues. Germline lookup yields CDR1 SGHVS and CDR2 FQNEAQ. CDR3 region: CASSFGTSGTDTQYF. DNA of the CDR3: TGTGCCAGCAGTTTCGGGACTAGCGGCACAGATACGCAGTATTTT.

This clonotype was counted a few times. In DNA form, the CDR3 reads TGTGCCAGCAGTTACTCAGGATCGACAGAGACCCAGTACTTC. Amino acids: CASSYSGSTETQYF. The genes are TRBV6-5 and TRBJ2-5; D ambiguous. Germline CDR1 MNHEY, CDR2 SVGAGI. This CDR3 is 14 amino acids long. The germline V and J ends were trimmed by 0 bases and 4 bases, with 9 bases remaining between them.

The chain carries TRBV11-2 and TRBJ2-5, with D perhaps matching TRBD2 (6 bases). The CDR3 runs to 13 residues. Trimming took off 1 base at V and 13 bases at J, with 16 bases between the two ends. Germline V gene data show CDR1 as SGHAT and CDR2 as FQNNGV. CDR3 DNA sequence: TGTGCCAGCAGCTTAGTCGGGGCGCGGGATCCGTACTTC. Protein product: CASSLVGARDPYF.